This TCR beta chain was retrieved from a study of graft-versus-host responses after intestinal transplantation. Some clones are missing from TCRdb's copy, which holds only in-frame ones; the method was immunoSEQ multiplex PCR. This table holds 90,000 to 150,000 clones, 85% to 95% found once. The CDR3 sequence is 15 residues long. With 3 bases clipped from V and 3 bases from J, the junction kept 4 bases outside the gene matches. Per the germline V gene, CDR1 is MNHNS and CDR2 is SASEGT. A note on this clone: Its antigen is not known.

Sequencing was performed on unstimulated CD8+ T cells sorted from spleen or lymph node cells, taken before intestinal transplant. The chain combines TRBV6-1 with TRBJ2-3, with 9 nucleotides matching TRBD1. The source of this sequence is a human donor who received an intestinal transplant. This chain's CDR3 is CASSDLGTGTDTQYF. CDR3 DNA sequence: TGTGCCAGCAGTGACCTCGGGACAGGGACAGATACGCAGTATTTT.